Listed below are T cell receptor beta chains from one sample, sequenced in a study of blood T cell repertoires in COVID-19. The data were produced by immunoSEQ multiplex PCR, yet TCRdb's version contains in-frame clones alone and is incomplete. Of under 200,000 clones listed, 70% to 90% are singletons. Sample: peripheral blood. These TCRs come from a man in his 70s with active or convalescent COVID-19. CDR3s leave out the opening cysteine and the closing phenylalanine or tryptophan.

TRBJ2-1,TRBV2,ASTAETSGKTEQF
TRBJ2-2,TRBV25-1,ASSIEGGLPNTGELF
TRBJ2-1,TRBV20-1,SASLLAGWDEQF
TRBJ2-5,TRBV7-2,ASSLGGLAGRETQY
TRBJ2-7,TRBV6-2/TRBV6-3,ASSSTGGAGEQY
TRBJ2-2,TRBV4-3,ASSQDSSGRGGELF
TRBJ1-3,TRBV7-6,ASSLMAGTTILSGNTIY
TRBJ1-2,TRBV29-1,SVATDFYGYT
TRBJ2-4,TRBV7-2,ASNPDRVQNIQY
TRBJ2-1,TRBV7-9,ASSLWIAGSTYNEQF
TRBJ1-5,TRBV21-1,ASSKEGPGQGGSGNQPQH